The sequence of this T cell receptor (beta chain) was determined in a study of OX40 agonist ivuxolimab in advanced cancers. Across the study: Participants averaged approximately 65 years of age (range about 23 to 79) and were around 80% male. Findings of the study overall: Normalized T-cell clonal expansion was also low in some nonresponders. The CD4+ and CD8+ T cells in the blood had expanded clonally by week 6 at 0.1 to 3.0 mg/kg.

The CDR3 spans 15 residues. Remarks on this clone: The antigen is not known.

Sequenced by immunoSEQ multiplex PCR; TCRdb stores in-frame clones only, minus some. The table records approximately 89,000 clones, 88% of them present only once. The origin of this receptor is an adult with an advanced solid tumor such as melanoma, head and neck, liver or kidney cancer. The chain uses TRBV12-2 and TRBJ1-1; the D call of TRBD1 is as the table states it, not checked on the DNA. TRBV12-2 is noted as a pseudogene. The sample here was CD4+ or CD8+ T cells sorted from blood, taken in a trial of the OX40 agonist ivuxolimab. The CDR3 loop is CASRLRDTMNTEAFF. The CDR3 DNA follows: TGTGCAAGTCGCCTTAGGGACACCATGAACACTGAAGCTTTCTTT.